This T cell receptor beta chain was identified in a study of radiation and T cells in renal cell carcinoma. Study-level information: Nephrectomy followed 15 Gy stereotactic body radiation by 4 weeks. Study-level points and caveats: Pretreatment tumor biopsies were lacking, so baseline clonotypes are unknown.

Comments on this clone: The antigen remains unidentified.

The CDR3 length is 12 residues. V dropped 5 bases and J dropped 8 bases, with 10 bases sitting between them. CDR1 and CDR2 (germline): SGHRS, YFSETQ. Time point denoted: baseline pretreatment blood. As to treatment: 15 Gy SBRT to primary tumor, nephrectomy 4 weeks later. Radiation-treated patients gave blood at baseline, week 2 and week 4. Repertoires were generated with immunoSEQ multiplex PCR, while TCRdb's copy carries only in-frame clones and drops some. The data show about 140,000 clones, around four fifths seen once. The sequenced sample was blood, obtained from a patient whose treatment included radiotherapy and nephrectomy. This sequence originates from a woman aged 50 to 65 with renal cell carcinoma. This chain uses TRBV5-1 with TRBJ1-4; D is possibly TRBD1 (6 bases). The CDR3 sequence is CASRSTGEKLFF. For the CDR3, the DNA is TGCGCCAGCAGATCAACAGGGGAAAAACTGTTTTTT.